The rows below give T cell receptor beta chains drawn from one sample of a study of human T cells and chemical hapten exposure. MiXCR, applied by TCRdb to the RACE reads, yields one record per CDR3 protein. The repertoire holds around 260,000 distinct CDR3 sequences, with about 9% as singletons. Sequences were derived from whole blood, sampled in connection with sensitization to the hapten diphenylcyclopropenone (DPC). Receptor source: a woman aged 40 to 50 with alopecia areata. Some clones in this sample may be carry-over from other donors' samples. Each CDR3 is given with its conserved first and last residue. The order of the fields is clone size, J gene, V gene, D gene, CDR3 DNA, CDR3 protein. The D gene is left open where the match is weak. Some rows mark clone size as missing; the rest say once, few, many or name a class of expanded clone.

abundance: few; j_gene: TRBJ2-7; v_gene: TRBV4-1; d_gene: TRBD1; CDR3nt: TGCGCCAGCAGCCAAGAAGCCCAGGGGGCGTACGAGCAGTACTTC; CDR3aa: CASSQEAQGAYEQYF
abundance: .; j_gene: TRBJ2-6; v_gene: TRBV28; d_gene: TRBD1; CDR3nt: TGTGCCAGCAGTTTGACAGGGGTTCCTGGGGCCAACGTCCTGACTTTC; CDR3aa: CASSLTGVPGANVLTF
abundance: many; j_gene: TRBJ1-5; v_gene: TRBV7-2; d_gene: .; CDR3nt: TGTGCCAGCAGCCAGTATGGGAGCAATCAGCCCCAGCATTTT; CDR3aa: CASSQYGSNQPQHF
abundance: .; j_gene: TRBJ2-3; v_gene: TRBV4-2; d_gene: .; CDR3nt: TGTGCCAGCAGCCAAGAGATAGAGGGCCTGAGCACAGATACGCAGTATTTT; CDR3aa: CASSQEIEGLSTDTQYF
abundance: .; j_gene: TRBJ1-4; v_gene: TRBV7-8; d_gene: TRBD1; CDR3nt: TGTGCCAGCAGCAGACAGGGATGGGGTAATGAAAAACTGTTTTTT; CDR3aa: CASSRQGWGNEKLFF
abundance: .; j_gene: TRBJ2-2; v_gene: TRBV12-3/TRBV12-4; d_gene: .; CDR3nt: TGTGCCAGCCTATCGGACGGCCCCGGGGAGCTGTTTTTT; CDR3aa: CASLSDGPGELFF
abundance: few; j_gene: TRBJ2-4; v_gene: TRBV15; d_gene: .; CDR3nt: TGTGCCACCAGCAGAGCTGGGGGACAAAATAACATTCAGTACTTC; CDR3aa: CATSRAGGQNNIQYF
abundance: few; j_gene: TRBJ1-2; v_gene: TRBV27; d_gene: TRBD1; CDR3nt: TGTGCCAGCAGTTCTTGGACAGGGGATAACTATGGCTACACCTTC; CDR3aa: CASSSWTGDNYGYTF
abundance: .; j_gene: TRBJ2-1; v_gene: TRBV6-5; d_gene: TRBD1; CDR3nt: TGTGCCAGCAGTAAGGGACAGGGGACGGTTTATGAGCAGTTCTTC; CDR3aa: CASSKGQGTVYEQFF
abundance: many; j_gene: TRBJ1-1; v_gene: TRBV27; d_gene: .; CDR3nt: TGTGCCAGCCTACCCAGGGGTCACACTGAAGCTTTCTTT; CDR3aa: CASLPRGHTEAFF
abundance: .; j_gene: TRBJ1-2; v_gene: TRBV12-3/TRBV12-4; d_gene: .; CDR3nt: TGTGCCAGCAGTTTTCCGGCCTATGGCTACACCTTC; CDR3aa: CASSFPAYGYTF
abundance: .; j_gene: TRBJ2-7; v_gene: TRBV5-1; d_gene: .; CDR3nt: TGCGCCAGCAGCTTGGTATCTGGATACGAGCAGTACTTC; CDR3aa: CASSLVSGYEQYF
abundance: few; j_gene: TRBJ2-7; v_gene: TRBV9; d_gene: TRBD2; CDR3nt: TGTGCCAGCAGCGCTAGCGGGACTCCCTACGAGCAGTACTTC; CDR3aa: CASSASGTPYEQYF
abundance: .; j_gene: TRBJ2-7; v_gene: TRBV25-1; d_gene: TRBD2; CDR3nt: TGTGCCAGCAGTGCACTAGCGGGAGGGGCCTACGAGCAGTACTTC; CDR3aa: CASSALAGGAYEQYF
abundance: .; j_gene: TRBJ2-7; v_gene: TRBV20-1; d_gene: .; CDR3nt: TGCAGTGCTAGAGATCTGGTTCGGGGCTCCTACGAGCAGTACTTC; CDR3aa: CSARDLVRGSYEQYF
abundance: .; j_gene: TRBJ2-7; v_gene: TRBV11-2; d_gene: TRBD1; CDR3nt: TGTGCCAGCAGCCCTGACAGGGGGCAGGAGCAGTACTTC; CDR3aa: CASSPDRGQEQYF
abundance: .; j_gene: TRBJ2-7; v_gene: TRBV6-2/TRBV6-3; d_gene: .; CDR3nt: TGTGCCACCATATCCGCCCCCTACGAGCAGTACTTC; CDR3aa: CATISAPYEQYF
abundance: .; j_gene: TRBJ2-5; v_gene: TRBV14; d_gene: TRBD2; CDR3nt: TGTGCCAGCAGCCAACAAAAGACTAGCGGGAAAGAAGAGACCCAGTACTTC; CDR3aa: CASSQQKTSGKEETQYF
abundance: few; j_gene: TRBJ2-2; v_gene: TRBV2; d_gene: TRBD1; CDR3nt: TGTGCCAGCAGGGCCGGGACAGGGCTTTCCCTTTACACCGGGGAGCTGTTTTTT; CDR3aa: CASRAGTGLSLYTGELFF
abundance: many; j_gene: TRBJ2-1; v_gene: TRBV20-1; d_gene: TRBD2; CDR3nt: TGCAGTGCCTCTACCTCCGAGACTAGCGGATACAATGAGCAGTTCTTC; CDR3aa: CSASTSETSGYNEQFF
abundance: few; j_gene: TRBJ2-1; v_gene: TRBV3-1; d_gene: TRBD2; CDR3nt: TGTGCCAGCAGTAGCCCTGGCATGGGGACTAGCGGGAGTAATGAGCAGTTCTTC; CDR3aa: CASSSPGMGTSGSNEQFF
abundance: .; j_gene: TRBJ1-2; v_gene: TRBV25-1; d_gene: .; CDR3nt: TGTGCCAGCAGTGAATATCACAACGATAACTATGGCTACACCTTC; CDR3aa: CASSEYHNDNYGYTF
abundance: many; j_gene: TRBJ2-6; v_gene: TRBV29-1; d_gene: .; CDR3nt: TGCAGCGTTGCTTCCGCCGGGACTCCCCTCGGGGCCAACGTCCTGACTTTC; CDR3aa: CSVASAGTPLGANVLTF
abundance: .; j_gene: TRBJ2-7; v_gene: TRBV12-3/TRBV12-4; d_gene: TRBD2; CDR3nt: TGTGCCAGCAGTCCCGGGACTAGCGGGAGGTCCGAGCAGTACTTC; CDR3aa: CASSPGTSGRSEQYF
abundance: few; j_gene: TRBJ1-2; v_gene: TRBV10-3; d_gene: .; CDR3nt: TGTGCCACAGCTTCGGGGTCCGGCTACACCTTC; CDR3aa: CATASGSGYTF
abundance: .; j_gene: TRBJ2-5; v_gene: TRBV29-1; d_gene: .; CDR3nt: TGCAGCGCCTCAAGGGGGGCGGGGGAGACCCAGTACTTC; CDR3aa: CSASRGAGETQYF